Presented here are 17 T cell receptor beta chains from one specimen sequenced in a study of T cells after yellow fever vaccination. TCRdb re-analysed the 5' RACE reads in MiXCR, keeping a single row per CDR3 protein. The profile covers 300,000 to 400,000 distinct CDR3 sequences, with around 6.4% appearing a single time and approximately 15% taken by the ten largest. The sequenced sample was PBMCs, obtained 5 days after the yellow fever booster vaccination. The receptors derive from a man younger than 40 who received the YFV17D yellow fever vaccine.

This clonotype was counted at least ten times. The chain employs TRBV7-9 and TRBJ2-7; 10 bases are shared with TRBD1. After removal of 8 bases from V and 6 bases from J, the junction contained 7 bases not matched to a gene. Germline V gives CDR1 SEHNR, CDR2 FQNEAQ (reference sequence). The CDR3 spans 13 residues. CDR3 sequence (DNA): TGTGCCAGCTCGGGACAGGGGTTCGGCGAGCAGTACTTC. This codes for CASSGQGFGEQYF. Supplemented by reference TRBV7-9 and TRBJ2-7, the full variable domain reads DTGVSQNPRHKITKRGQNVTFRCDPISEHNRLYWYRQTLGQGPEFLTYFQNEAQLEKSRLLSDRFSAERPKGSFSTLEIQRTEQGDSAMYLCASSGQGFGEQYFGPGTRLTVT.

This clonotype has more than one count but fewer than ten. CDR3 sequence reads: CSAKDSLYNEQFF. Here the CDR3 DNA reads TGCAGTGCTAAGGACAGCCTCTACAATGAGCAGTTCTTC. This chain links TRBV20-1 with TRBJ2-1, with D perhaps TRBD1 (6 bases). The V gene lost 4 bases and the J gene lost 3 bases, with 10 bases spanning the gap. The CDR3 has 13 amino acids. Germline lookup yields CDR1 DFQATT and CDR2 SNEGSKA (reference sequence).

This clonotype was observed many times. The chain links TRBV10-3 to TRBJ2-5; TRBD2 matches 12 bases. The CDR3 contains 15 residues. The V gene's germline CDR1 is ENHRY and CDR2 SYGVKD. Trimming removed 8 bases from V and 5 bases from J; junction bases left unmatched: 9. The CDR3 sequence is CAISQLAGGLETQYF. In nucleotides, the CDR3 is TGTGCCATCTCACAACTAGCGGGGGGTCTGGAGACCCAGTACTTC.

The chain links TRBV20-1 to TRBJ2-1; D is perhaps TRBD2 (5 bases). The germline V gene has CDR1 DFQATT and CDR2 SNEGSKA (reference sequence). V was shortened by 1 base and J by 0 bases, with 28 bases between the two germline ends. The CDR3 runs to 21 residues. The DNA of the CDR3 is TGCAGTGCTAGAGTGTCTGGAAGCCCTCGAACGGGGTTAAGCTCCTACAATGAGCAGTTCTTC. This sequence encodes CSARVSGSPRTGLSSYNEQFF.

The chain employs TRBV6-1 and TRBJ1-5; unclear D gene. V was clipped by 5 bases and J by 5 bases, with 10 bases between them. Germline-derived CDR1 and CDR2 are MNHNS and SASEGT. This CDR3 contains 13 residues. As DNA, the CDR3 is TGTGCCAGCAGTATGGACGGATATCAGCCCCAGCATTTT. It is translated as CASSMDGYQPQHF.

The chain carries TRBV5-1 and TRBJ2-2; D ambiguous. This CDR3 is built from 16 residues. Germline lookup yields CDR1 SGHRS and CDR2 YFSETQ. V gave up 0 bases and J gave up 0 bases, with 9 bases separating them. The CDR3 protein is CASSLDPGSNTGELFF. As DNA, the CDR3 is TGCGCCAGCAGCTTGGATCCGGGTTCGAACACCGGGGAGCTGTTTTTT.

This clonotype was observed a handful of times. This chain links TRBV30 with TRBJ2-1, with 7 bases aligning to TRBD2. This CDR3 has 12 residues. V shed 1 base, J shed 9 bases, and the junction held 3 bases outside the gene matches. The germline V gene has CDR1 GTSNPN and CDR2 SVGIG (reference sequence). The CDR3 DNA reads TGTGCCTGGAGTGGGGGGGGGAGTGAGCAGTTCTTC. This translates into CAWSGGGSEQFF.

This clonotype came up a few times. The rearrangement links TRBV10-2 to TRBJ2-2, with D possibly TRBD2 on 6 matching bases. The V end lost 4 bases, the J end lost 2 bases, and 14 bases lay between the germline ends. Germline CDR1 and CDR2: WSHSY and SAAADI. This CDR3 is 16 amino acids long. CDR3 nucleotides: TGCGCCAGCAGTGTAGGCGGGACCACAAACACCGGGGAGCTGTTTTTT. It is translated as CASSVGGTTNTGELFF.

This clonotype was seen only a few times. This chain uses TRBV7-9 with TRBJ2-1; perhaps TRBD2 as D (7 bases). V lost 4 bases and J lost 9, with 16 bases in between. Per germline, CDR1 SEHNR and CDR2 FQNEAQ (reference sequence). The CDR3 is 14 residues long. CDR3 in DNA: TGTGCCAGCAGCTCTAGCCCTAGGGGGGGTGAGCAGTTCTTC. As protein: CASSSSPRGGEQFF.

The chain joins TRBV7-2 to TRBJ2-7; D call uncertain. This CDR3 spans 13 amino acids. The V and J ends lost 10 bases and 5 bases respectively, with 18 bases between them. Germline CDR1 SGHTA, CDR2 FQGNSA. The CDR3 bases are TGTGCCACAAAAATGGAGCCCTGGCACGAGCAGTACTTC. Amino acids: CATKMEPWHEQYF.

The V and J genes are TRBV11-2 and TRBJ2-7, with 8 nucleotides matching TRBD1. Germline CDR1 and CDR2: SGHAT and FQNNGV. V shed 2 bases and J 2 bases; nucleotides not matched to a gene: 5. This CDR3 region has 15 residues. CDR3 amino acids: CASSLSSGQAYEQYF. The CDR3 DNA reads as TGTGCCAGCAGCTTATCCTCGGGACAGGCCTACGAGCAGTACTTC.

This chain connects TRBV20-1 to TRBJ1-5; the match to TRBD1 covers 8 bases. CDR1 DFQATT and CDR2 SNEGSKA come from the germline V gene (reference sequence). J was trimmed by 7 bases and V by 6 bases; bases with no gene match: 5. The CDR3 contains 12 residues. The CDR3 coding sequence is TGCAGTGCAAAGGACAGGGACCAGCCCCAGCATTTT. Translation: CSAKDRDQPQHF.

This clonotype has just a few counts. J is TRBJ2-7 and V is TRBV5-5, with 7 bases matching TRBD2. With 0 bases clipped from V and 3 bases from J, the junction kept 9 bases outside the gene matches. This CDR3 contains 16 residues. Germline V gene sequence: CDR1 SGHKS, CDR2 YYEKEE (reference sequence). The CDR3 coding sequence is TGTGCCAGCAGCTTGGGGGGGGGTAGCGGCGTCTACGAGCAGTACTTC. This codes for CASSLGGGSGVYEQYF.

There are many counts of this clonotype. V gene TRBV12-5 combines with J gene TRBJ2-2; TRBD2 might be the D (6 bases). The CDR3 runs 14 residues. CDR1 and CDR2 from the germline V gene are LGHNT and FRNRAP. V was trimmed by 8 bases and J by 1 base, leaving 11 bases between them. DNA of the CDR3: TGTGCTAGTCGGGGAGGCCAGAACACCGGGGAGCTGTTTTTT. It translates to CASRGGQNTGELFF.

This clonotype was observed many times. This chain joins TRBV5-1 and TRBJ2-7; TRBD2 matches at 12 bases. In germline, CDR1 is SGHRS, CDR2 YFSETQ. J lost 7 bases, V lost 5 bases, and 10 bases had no gene match. This CDR3 comprises 15 residues. In DNA form, the CDR3 reads TGCGCCAGCAGGTCCCTAGCGGGAGGGCCAGAAGAGCAGTACTTC. It is translated as CASRSLAGGPEEQYF.

The V call is TRBV18, the J call TRBJ2-1; no firm D call. Germline assignment: CDR1 KGHSH and CDR2 LQKENI. The V and J ends lost 3 bases and 0 bases respectively, with 12 bases between them. The CDR3 loop spans 16 amino acids. The CDR3 nucleotides read TGTGCCAGCTCACCGACACTTCTGAGCTCCTACAATGAGCAGTTCTTC. As protein: CASSPTLLSSYNEQFF.

This sequence joins TRBV29-1 and TRBJ2-3; no firm D call. The CDR3 is 12 amino acids. Per germline, CDR1 SQVTM and CDR2 ANQGSEA. CDR3 residues: CSYFQVRDTQYF. CDR3 in DNA: TGCAGTTATTTCCAGGTCCGAGATACGCAGTATTTT.